Listed below are T cell receptor beta chains from one sample, sequenced in a study of blood T cell repertoires in COVID-19. Using immunoSEQ multiplex PCR, the repertoire was profiled, and TCRdb retains in-frame clones only, with some absent. The sample lists about 180,000 clones, around 83% occurring once. The specimen sequenced was peripheral blood. These receptors originate from a man aged 45-65 years with active or convalescent COVID-19. CDR3s leave out the opening cysteine and the closing phenylalanine or tryptophan. The D gene is left open where the match is weak.

v_call,d_call,cdr3_aa
TRBV6-5,TRBD2,ASSYVAGGRNEQF
TRBV5-6,TRBD2,ASSDGLAGRAQY
TRBV9,TRBD2,ASSGRTSGRLETQY
TRBV27,TRBD2,ASSRRSGIIYNEQF
TRBV28,-,ASSSRHSSNYGYT
TRBV5-4,-,ASSLTYRDHTEAF
TRBV6-1,-,ASSEAGVNQPQH
TRBV18,TRBD1,ASSQGQPTDTQY
TRBV20-1,TRBD1,SASGTGSVDTQY
TRBV2,-,ASSEKEIYGYT
TRBV7-9,-,ASSFLYGYT
TRBV3-1/TRBV3-2,TRBD1,ASSLQGYQETQY
TRBV5-4,-,ASSLAVDRTDYGYT
TRBV5-1,-,ASSLDRVNTEAF
TRBV6-2/TRBV6-3,TRBD1,ASSYPQGNTDTQY
TRBV6-2/TRBV6-3,-,ASSLLSEEQPQH
TRBV19,TRBD1,ASSQPGTGITDTQY
TRBV11-3,TRBD2,ASSLGISGGAANEQF
TRBV10-3,TRBD2,ATRVSSGTYSSYEQY
TRBV6-5,TRBD1,ASSYSTGLGAF
TRBV7-2,-,ASSRTSGPNEQF
TRBV4-2,-,ASSQDLTLNSPLH
TRBV5-1,-,ASSAGGGETEAF
TRBV5-1,-,ASRTAGPFNEQF
TRBV11-2,-,ASSLAGRIYGYT
TRBV6-2/TRBV6-3,TRBD2,ASSSHSSGQKDTQY
TRBV5-7,-,ASSLAGQRNTIY
TRBV2,-,ASSGPGSNQPQH
TRBV4-1,-,ASSQDPGSGEYNEQF
TRBV5-5,TRBD1,ASSQPGQGARETQY
TRBV6-2/TRBV6-3,-,ASSYRSSIQYGYT
TRBV27,-,ASSEGGALNEQF
TRBV18,-,ASSPGASGNTIY
TRBV27,TRBD2,ASSLGRSGRPEANEQF
TRBV2,TRBD2,ASSEVAGRTGELF
TRBV7-9,-,ASGQSYNEQF
TRBV28,-,ASNTLDRSGGYT
TRBV6-5,-,ASSRRGAGITEAF
TRBV9,TRBD2,ASSVGASGGPQETQY